This TCR beta chain originates from a study of shared clonotypes between healthy human individuals. Study background: Three CD4 naive, three CD4 memory, two CD8 naive and one CD8 memory plate were used per donor. General study findings and limits: The study generally estimated greater richness for naive than memory subsets. A handful of donors had around 5% of their naive CD4 clonotypes in common.

Naivety among CD8 cells was defined by CD45RO negativity and positive CCR7 selection, thereby excluding terminally differentiated effector memory CD45RA+ cells. The data were produced by immunoSEQ multiplex PCR, yet TCRdb's version contains in-frame clones alone and is incomplete. Of 550,000 to 750,000 clones listed, about 91% are singletons. The CDR3 runs to 11 residues. V lost 1 base to trimming and J lost 6 bases, with 2 bases between them. Germline V gene sequence: CDR1 MNHEY, CDR2 SVGAGI. Comment on this clone: Its antigen remains unknown.

The rearrangement uses TRBV6-5 and TRBJ2-3; D is unclear. This clonotype was sampled from a young man in good health. Sequencing was carried out using naive CD8+ T cells sorted from blood. The CDR3 sequence: CASSYFDTQYF. In DNA, the CDR3 is TGTGCCAGCAGTTACTTCGATACGCAGTATTTT.